One TCR beta chain is described in this entry. Trimming left V 4 bases short and J 6 bases short, with 8 bases between. CDR3 length: 11 amino acids. CDR1 SQVTM and CDR2 ANQGSEA come from the germline V gene. Nivolumab, ipilimumab, aspirin, low-dose cyclophosphamide and low-dose radiotherapy were given to donors. The patients who were eligible all carried advanced solid tumors that lacked tumor-infiltrating lymphocytes, meaning the tumors were TIL-negative. The record originates from a study of low-dose radiotherapy and immunotherapy resistance in tumors. Looking at the study overall: Patients were given intravenous nivolumab 240 mg every two weeks plus ipilimumab 1 mg/kg every six weeks. Aspirin was taken orally at 300 mg daily by patients, and this continued for four cycles from cycle 1 day 1.

Primers targeting TRAV and TRBV primed first-strand cDNA, covering alpha and beta chains. TCRs were amplified for approximately 21 PCR cycles with a constant-region primer and V-primer adapter. TCRdb ran MiXCR on the reads and lists one entry per CDR3 protein. The sample yields 9,500 to 15,000 distinct CDR3 sequences, under 85% seen once. The V gene is TRBV29-1, the J gene TRBJ2-3; no firm D call. This sequence was found in a human donor with advanced metastatic prostate, ovarian, gallbladder or colorectal cancer (not recorded which). This table probably holds off-target reads from a library built for another chain. The CDR3 here is CSVGLLDTQYF. CDR3 coding DNA: TGCAGCGTTGGCCTCCTGGATACGCAGTATTTT.